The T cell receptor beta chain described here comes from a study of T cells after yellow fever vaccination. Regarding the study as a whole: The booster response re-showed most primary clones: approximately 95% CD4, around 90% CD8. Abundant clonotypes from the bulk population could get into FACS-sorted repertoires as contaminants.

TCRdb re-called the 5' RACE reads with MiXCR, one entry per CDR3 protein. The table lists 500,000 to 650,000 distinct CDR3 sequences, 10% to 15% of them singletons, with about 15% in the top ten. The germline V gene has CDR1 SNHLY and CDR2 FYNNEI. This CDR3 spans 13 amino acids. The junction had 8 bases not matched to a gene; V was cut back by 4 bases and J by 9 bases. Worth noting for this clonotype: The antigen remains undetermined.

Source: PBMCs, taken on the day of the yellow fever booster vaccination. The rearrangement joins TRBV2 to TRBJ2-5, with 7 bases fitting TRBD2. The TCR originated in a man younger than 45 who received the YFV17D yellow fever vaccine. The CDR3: CASSGLAQAAQYF. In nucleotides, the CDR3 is TGTGCCAGCAGTGGACTAGCCCAGGCGGCCCAGTACTTC.